This T cell receptor beta chain was identified in a study of T cell responses to AZD1222 COVID-19 vaccine (dated by TCRdb to 2020 to 2023). General notes on the study: Because spike-specific TCR depth and breadth did not differ between the two schedules, AZD1222 recipients who got a second dose at roughly 4 weeks were pooled with those who got a second dose at roughly 12 weeks. TCR sequencing was performed for over 230 trial participants, of whom 207 were given two doses of AZD1222 and around 26 were given two doses of MenACWY control vaccine. Trial participants were enrolled by age into 18-55, 56-69 and 70-plus year subgroups, with approximately 150, 28 and 58 TCR-sequenced participants respectively. Summary of the overall study and its limitations: Most participants were white British and females outnumbered males, and the authors suggested that clonal diversity may have been underestimated. After two AZD1222 doses, spike-specific TCR breadth and depth were significantly higher than at day 0 and than in MenACWY recipients. The 56-69-year group was small, and its depth increase did not reach significance, likely because of low power. Vaccine-associated CD4 TCRs spanned the whole spike protein, with dominant responses in regions 160-218 and 743-854. Nearly half of unique spike-specific TCRs reportedly recognized epitopes outside regions mutated in the B.1.351 and B.1.1.7 variants. Because no day 14 peak-response samples were available, the repertoires could be characterized only after the peak T cell response. Conclusions about previously exposed vaccinees are limited, since just 5 or 6 AZD1222 recipients were seropositive for SARS-CoV-2 at baseline.

The CDR3 regions of human TCRbeta chains were subjected to immunosequencing. Concerning the study's data processing: Repertoire TCRs were matched against a reference library of SARS-CoV-2-specific TCRs generated with the MIRA antigen-specificity platform. Breadth was defined as the fraction of unique TCRs that were SARS-CoV-2-associated, and depth was defined as the fraction of total T cells that were SARS-CoV-2-associated. Using the MIRA data, every spike-specific TCR was mapped to the spike region that the TCR reacted to and assigned to either a CD4 or a CD8 class. Log10-transformed breadth and depth values were compared by one-way ANOVA with Sidak's multiple comparisons tests. Entries here come from immuneACCESS through TCRdb and include only in-frame sequences with V and J called. Some clones fail to appear in such tables; in the studies checked, an unresolved V gene covers under half of the shortfall, and the cause of the remainder is unknown. V, J and clone size reflect that table, while D and trimming were determined from the DNA. This sample comprises some 110,000 clones, 93% of them detected only once. The top ten constitute more than 4% of the sample.

As regards this clone: No antigen is known for it. The sample holds no much larger clone one base away, and base qualities are not on file.

Interpreted using the paper, the time point label stands for: baseline before first vaccination. Samples from vaccinated people were obtained from the UK trials COV001 and COV002, which included a single-blind randomized controlled phase 2/3 trial of AZD1222 (ChAdOx1 nCoV-19) in healthy adults. Trial participant PBMC samples were collected at day 0 and day 28 after the second dose for TCRbeta chain sequencing. Trimming at the junction amounts to 2 bases on V and 3 bases on J, and the germline ends lie 14 bases apart. Looking up the germline V gene yields CDR1 SGHRS and CDR2 YFSETQ. Measured from the cysteine to the phenylalanine, the CDR3 is 16 residues long. Only the CDR3 region is kept as DNA, spanning 48 bases read in frame from base 1.

This clonotype was sampled from an adult in good health. The chain links TRBV5-1 with TRBJ1-4; perhaps TRBD1 is the D gene, with 6 bases matching. The starting material was peripheral blood, obtained on day 0 of AZD1222 vaccination. The base sequence is TGCGCCAGCAGCTTTTGGGGGGCCGGAGCTAATGAAAAACTGTTTTTT. This translates into CASSFWGAGANEKLFF. Outside the CDR3, residues come from the reference TRBV5-1 and TRBJ1-4 proteins, so the full variable domain is: KAGVTQTPRYLIKTRGQQVTLSCSPISGHRSVSWYQQTPGQGLQFLFEYFSETQRNKGNFPGRFSGRQFSNSRSEMNVSTLELGDSALYLCASSFWGAGANEKLFFGSGTQLSVL.